These 24 T cell receptor beta chains were sequenced from one sample in a study of shared clonotypes between healthy human individuals. Clones were sequenced by immunoSEQ multiplex PCR, and TCRdb holds only the in-frame ones, with some missing. The repertoire consists of around 1.9 million clones, with around 93% occurring once and the leading ten covering over 1.5%. Naive CD8 populations comprised CD45RO-negative cells positively selected for CCR7, excluding terminally differentiated effector memory CD45RA+ cells. The sequenced material came from naive CD8+ T cells from PBMCs. The receptors stem from a man aged 18 to 35 in good health. Some clones in this sample may be carry-over from other donors' samples.

This clone was picked up one time. This chain's CDR3 is CSVPRGGASYEQYF. The DNA for the CDR3 is TGCAGCGTCCCGCGTGGAGGGGCCTCCTACGAGCAGTACTTC. The gene calls are TRBV29-1 and TRBJ2-7, with TRBD2 as a possible D gene (6 bases). The CDR3 sequence is 14 residues long. CDR1 and CDR2 from the germline V gene are SQVTM and ANQGSEA. The germline V and J ends were trimmed by 6 bases and 0 bases, with 15 bases remaining between them.

The chain carries TRBV23-1 and TRBJ1-3, with D unclear. TRBV23-1 is assigned to the ORF class and has an uncertain function. V was cut by 4 bases and J by 9 bases, with 16 bases left in between. The CDR3 spans 14 residues. CDR3 bases: TGCGCCAGCAGTCCCAAAACAACCCCGGGCACCATATATTTT. Translation: CASSPKTTPGTIYF.

V gene TRBV13 combines with J gene TRBJ2-7; possible D gene TRBD1, 7 bases. Germline V gene sequence: CDR1 PRHDT, CDR2 FYEKMQ (reference sequence). There are 16 residues in the CDR3. V was shortened by 4 bases and J by 3 bases, with 19 bases between the two germline ends. CDR3 DNA sequence: TGTGCCAGCAGCTCCACCCGGAGGGGGCCGCTCTACGAGCAGTACTTC. Translating it yields CASSSTRRGPLYEQYF.

The chain carries TRBV9 and TRBJ1-1; tentative D call: TRBD1 (5 bases). Germline V gene data show CDR1 as SGDLS and CDR2 as YYNGEE. With 4 bases removed from V and 1 base from J, the gap between germline ends came to 11 bases. CDR3 size: 14 residues. CDR3 sequence reads: CASSLSGRNTEAFF. CDR3 DNA sequence: TGTGCCAGCAGCCTTTCGGGGCGGAACACTGAAGCTTTCTTT.

V and J are TRBV7-9 and TRBJ2-7; TRBD1 matches at 8 bases. There are 15 residues in the CDR3. The V gene's germline CDR1 is SEHNR and CDR2 FQNEAQ (reference sequence). V lost 10 bases to trimming and J lost 2 bases; unmatched junction nucleotides: 13. The CDR3 DNA sequence: TGTGCCACCGAATATCTGACAGGGGTCCCCTACGAGCAGTACTTC. This codes for CATEYLTGVPYEQYF.

This clone was seen more than once but under ten times. This rearrangement joins TRBV19 to TRBJ1-1; D is ambiguous. The CDR3 is made up of 18 amino acids. Germline CDR1 LNHDA, CDR2 SQIVND (reference sequence). Trimming stripped 2 bases from V and 4 bases from J, with 23 bases between. CDR3 nucleotides: TGTGCCAGTAGTATAAGCATGATGTCACGCAGATTGGCCACTGAAGCTTTCTTT. Protein sequence: CASSISMMSRRLATEAFF.

About this clone: The sample carries other DNA sequences with the same CDR3. The V gene is TRBV28, the J gene TRBJ2-1; 7 bases line up with TRBD1. Per the germline V gene, CDR1 is MDHEN and CDR2 is SYDVKM. Unmatched junction bases numbered 2, after V lost 2 bases and J lost 4 bases. The CDR3 length is 14 residues. The CDR3 is CASSLRTGYNEQFF. The CDR3 DNA reads TGTGCCAGCAGTTTAAGGACAGGTTACAATGAGCAGTTCTTC.

This clone was counted once. The chain recombines TRBV4-3 with TRBJ1-1; D remains ambiguous. CDR3 length: 12 residues. CDR1 is LGHNA and CDR2 is YSLEER in the germline V gene. Trimming took 0 bases from V and 8 from J, leaving 7 bases between them. Here the CDR3 reads CASSQDGGEAFF. For the CDR3, the DNA is TGCGCCAGCAGCCAAGACGGAGGAGAAGCTTTCTTT.

Turning to this clone: The same CDR3 is also encoded by other DNA sequences in this sample. The chain carries TRBV6-5 and TRBJ2-7; D unresolved. Deletions cut 0 bases from V and 2 bases from J, with 5 bases between. The CDR3 is made up of 13 amino acids. Germline V lookup: CDR1 MNHEY, CDR2 SVGAGI. The CDR3 reads CASSYSPTYEQYF. The CDR3 DNA is TGTGCCAGCAGTTACTCACCGACCTACGAGCAGTACTTC.

This rearrangement joins TRBV6-5 to TRBJ1-2; 8 nucleotides match TRBD1. Germline lookup yields CDR1 MNHEY and CDR2 SVGAGI. This CDR3 is built from 15 residues. J gave up 4 bases and V 7 bases, and 11 bases lay outside the gene matches. The CDR3, as DNA: TGTGCCAGCAAGCCCCTGGACAGGGTGGGCTATGGCTACACCTTC. Residues: CASKPLDRVGYGYTF.

V and J are TRBV27 and TRBJ2-7, with a tentative D call TRBD2 (6 bases). Germline CDR1 MNHEY, CDR2 SMNVEV (reference sequence). This CDR3 comprises 14 residues. The V end was cut by 2 bases, the J end by 5 bases, with 13 bases between. Written as DNA, the CDR3 is TGTGCCAGCAGTTTAGTCTGGAGGGCCAACGAGCAGTACTTC. This gives the protein CASSLVWRANEQYF.

Of note for this clone: Its ends do not fully match the called genes, so a read error is possible. The V gene is TRBV27, the J gene TRBJ2-7; perhaps D is TRBD1 or TRBD2 (5 bases each). This CDR3 region has 16 residues. Germline V gene sequence: CDR1 MNHEY, CDR2 SMNVEV (reference sequence). The CDR3 sequence is CASSLSPGTGSCEQYF. In DNA, the CDR3 is TGTGCCAGCAGTTTATCGCCAGGGACGGGGTCCTGCGAGCAGTACTTC.

The V and J genes are TRBV15 and TRBJ2-5; D possibly corresponds to TRBD1 (5 bases). The CDR3 runs to 14 residues. Trimming stripped 2 bases from V and 5 bases from J, with 12 bases between. Germline V lookup: CDR1 LNHNV, CDR2 YYDKDF (reference sequence). The CDR3 nucleotides read TGTGCCACCAGCAGAAGGGGAACATTGGAGACCCAGTACTTC. It codes for CATSRRGTLETQYF.

The CDR3 spells CASSPFHDHEQYF. The CDR3 nucleotides are TGTGCCAGCAGCCCATTTCACGACCACGAGCAGTACTTC. J is TRBJ2-7 and V is TRBV9; D is unclear. Looked up from germline, CDR1 is SGDLS and CDR2 is YYNGEE. This CDR3 has 13 amino acids. The ends were cut back, 4 bases at V and 5 bases at J, with 13 bases in the middle.

The V and J genes are TRBV7-2 and TRBJ2-3, with D uncertain. The V end was cut by 1 base, the J end by 1 base, with 12 bases between. Germline V gives CDR1 SGHTA, CDR2 FQGNSA. The CDR3 length is 16 residues. CDR3 residues: CASSLGYRVGTDTQYF. CDR3 coding DNA: TGTGCCAGCAGCTTAGGTTATCGGGTGGGCACAGATACGCAGTATTTT.

The chain couples TRBV10-3 to TRBJ2-3, with a tentative D call TRBD2 (5 bases). This CDR3 has 14 amino acids. V dropped 6 bases and J dropped 0 bases, with 10 bases sitting between them. Germline loops: CDR1 ENHRY, CDR2 SYGVKD. This CDR3 is CAISGVLSTDTQYF. DNA for the CDR3: TGTGCCATCAGCGGGGTCCTCAGCACAGATACGCAGTATTTT.

The V gene is TRBV6-6, the J gene TRBJ2-7, with TRBD2 identical over 14 bases. CDR1 is MNHNY, CDR2 SVGAGI, per germline (reference sequence). J lost 7 bases, V lost 4 bases, and 6 bases had no gene match. The CDR3 sequence is 15 residues long. CDR3 nucleotide sequence: TGTGCCAGCAGTTCAGGACTAGCGGGAGGCCCGGAGCAGTACTTC. Translation gives CASSSGLAGGPEQYF.

For the CDR3, the DNA is TGTGCCAGCAGTGAATTCCTCCATGAGCAGTTCTTC. Its protein product is CASSEFLHEQFF. The chain carries TRBV2 and TRBJ2-1; D remains ambiguous. Deletions cut 2 bases from V and 8 bases from J, with 7 bases between. The germline V gene encodes CDR1 SNHLY and CDR2 FYNNEI. CDR3 length: 12 amino acids.

Points on this clone: Additional DNA sequences in this sample encode the identical CDR3. The chain is built from TRBV28 and TRBJ1-3, with a possible D match to TRBD1 (5 bases). The CDR3 spans 15 residues. Trimming took 5 bases from V and 0 from J, leaving 11 bases between them. Germline V gives CDR1 MDHEN, CDR2 SYDVKM. CDR3 sequence: CASSRGTYSGNTIYF. The CDR3 nucleotides read TGTGCCAGCAGTCGTGGGACTTACTCTGGAAACACCATATATTTT.

The J gene is TRBJ2-2, the V gene TRBV7-8; 12 bases are a match to TRBD2. Germline V gene sequence: CDR1 SGHVS, CDR2 FQNEAQ. V lost 4 bases to trimming and J lost 1 base; unmatched junction nucleotides: 4. CDR3 length equals 17 residues. For the CDR3, the DNA is TGTGCCAGCAGCTATACGGGACTAGCGGGGAACACCGGGGAGCTGTTTTTT. Amino acid sequence: CASSYTGLAGNTGELFF.

V gene TRBV15 combines with J gene TRBJ2-7, with D hard to call. Germline CDR1 is LNHNV and CDR2 is YYDKDF (reference sequence). V dropped 4 bases and J dropped 2 bases, with 12 bases sitting between them. The CDR3 spans 14 residues. DNA of the CDR3: TGTGCCACCAGCATTATCGAGTTGCCCTACGAGCAGTACTTC. Protein: CATSIIELPYEQYF. Looking up the rest from reference TRBV15 and TRBJ2-7 gives the full variable domain: DAMVIQNPRYQVTQFGKPVTLSCSQTLNHNVMYWYQQKSSQAPKLLFHYYDKDFNNEADTPDNFQSRRPNTSFCFLDIRSPGLGDTAMYLCATSIIELPYEQYFGPGTRLTVT.

The CDR3 reads CASQGGNDQPQHF. In nucleotides, the CDR3 is TGTGCCAGCCAAGGGGGTAACGATCAGCCCCAGCATTTT. The chain couples TRBV7-9 to TRBJ1-5; a weak D match, TRBD1 (6 bases). The V end lost 8 bases, the J end lost 5 bases, and 13 bases lay between the germline ends. The CDR3 has 13 amino acids. From germline, CDR1 is SEHNR and CDR2 FQNEAQ (reference sequence).

The J gene is TRBJ1-1, the V gene TRBV15, with D unresolved. The CDR3 spans 16 residues. Trimming cost V 0 bases and J 0 bases, with 11 bases left between them. Germline V lookup: CDR1 LNHNV, CDR2 YYDKDF (reference sequence). Here the CDR3 DNA reads TGTGCCACCAGCAGAGATCTGGCAGGAGTGAACACTGAAGCTTTCTTT. Translating gives CATSRDLAGVNTEAFF.

This clone was seen just once. The chain has TRBV27 and TRBJ2-1; the D is unclear. The CDR3 has 13 residues. From germline, CDR1 is MNHEY and CDR2 SMNVEV (reference sequence). V was pared by 3 bases and J by 8 bases, with 11 bases between. The CDR3 reads CASSFLSVHEQFF. CDR3 DNA sequence: TGTGCCAGCAGTTTCCTGAGTGTCCATGAGCAGTTCTTC.